Listed here are 2 T cell receptor beta chains from one sample, sequenced in a study of blood T cell repertoires in COVID-19. Clones were read by immunoSEQ multiplex PCR, and TCRdb kept only the in-frame ones, dropping some. The table lists about 120,000 clones, around 90% of them singletons. The sample taken for sequencing was peripheral blood. The receptors shown here come from an older woman with COVID-19, enrolled during active disease.

The chain recombines TRBV11-2 with TRBJ2-2; TRBD1 is a possible D gene (5 bases). CDR1 and CDR2 (germline): SGHAT, FQNNGV. The CDR3 contains 12 residues. V was cut by 10 bases and J by 5 bases, with 11 bases left in between. CDR3 loop: CATGRGTGELFF. CDR3 nucleotide sequence: TGTGCCACTGGAAGGGGTACCGGGGAGCTGTTTTTT.

The sample holds a few counts of this clone. V and J are TRBV5-6 and TRBJ1-1; 8 nucleotides match TRBD1. The CDR3 extends over 15 amino acids. V lost 0 bases and J lost 5; bases outside the gene matches: 6. Germline-derived CDR1 and CDR2 are SGHDT and YYEEEE. As DNA, the CDR3 is TGTGCCAGCAGCTTGGTGGACAGGGAGGGGACTGAAGCTTTCTTT. It translates to CASSLVDREGTEAFF.